The 20 T cell receptor beta chains reported below all come from one sample, sequenced in a study of regulatory T cells in long-lasting Graves disease. The time point: newly diagnosed GD, antithyroid drugs for less than 3 months. Scientists built the TCR library using RNA that was extracted from PBMCs. Arm-PCR of CDR3 regions and iRepertoire HTBI primers were the basis on which TCR beta libraries were built. TCRdb re-analysed the multiplex PCR reads in MiXCR, keeping a single row per CDR3 protein. Of about 540,000 distinct CDR3 sequences listed, about 13% are singletons. These sequences were also reported in another study, on T cells in Graves' hyperthyroidism and ophthalmopathy.

Source: peripheral blood mononuclear cells (PBMCs), taken at new diagnosis, from a patient treated with antithyroid drugs. Receptors originate from a man between 25 and 39 years old with Graves disease.

This clonotype was recorded at least ten times. V usage is TRBV29-1 and J usage is TRBJ1-2; D is ambiguous. From germline, CDR1 is SQVTM and CDR2 ANQGSEA. This CDR3 is built from 14 residues. V gave up 6 bases and J gave up 8 bases, with 22 bases separating them. Here the CDR3 reads CSVTHGSRARGYTF. In nucleotides, the CDR3 is TGCAGCGTCACGCACGGCTCCAGAGCTAGGGGCTACACCTTC.

This clonotype was detected ten times or more. The chain joins TRBV2 to TRBJ1-4; 8 bases match TRBD1. The length of the CDR3 is 16 residues. Germline V gives CDR1 SNHLY, CDR2 FYNNEI. J was trimmed by 0 bases and V by 7 bases; bases with no gene match: 7. CDR3 DNA sequence: TGTGCCAGCATCCTCGGACAGGGTGCAACTAATGAAAAACTGTTTTTT. Its protein product is CASILGQGATNEKLFF.

This clonotype was seen at least ten times. The rearrangement links TRBV29-1 to TRBJ2-7; TRBD1 aligns across 7 bases. This CDR3 is 14 amino acids long. V lost 6 bases, J lost 1 base, and 9 bases stayed unmatched. Looked up from germline, CDR1 is SQVTM and CDR2 is ANQGSEA. The CDR3 loop is CSVSRQGSSYEQYF. CDR3 nucleotides: TGCAGCGTGAGCCGACAGGGATCTTCCTACGAGCAGTACTTC.

The chain links TRBV20-1 to TRBJ1-1; D remains unclear. Trimming took off 2 bases at V and 1 base at J, with 11 bases between the two ends. The CDR3 contains 14 residues. Germline CDR1 and CDR2: DFQATT and SNEGSKA (reference sequence). CDR3 nucleotides: TGCAGTGCTAGATGGGGAGGATCGAACACTGAAGCTTTCTTT. Its translation is CSARWGGSNTEAFF.

The chain employs TRBV7-2 and TRBJ2-5, with D possibly being TRBD2 (6 bases). The CDR3 runs to 16 residues. Trimming removed 7 bases from V and 4 bases from J, with 22 bases in between. From germline, CDR1 is SGHTA and CDR2 FQGNSA. As DNA, the CDR3 is TGTGCCAGCATCCCCGGGAGAACGGTCCTGGGAGAGACCCAGTACTTC. Residues: CASIPGRTVLGETQYF.

This sequence joins TRBV3-1 and TRBJ2-1; TRBD1 matches 7 bases. With V trimmed by 5 bases and J by 4 bases, 5 bases remained unmatched. Germline V gene lookup returns CDR1 LGHDT and CDR2 YNNKEL (reference sequence). CDR3 length: 14 amino acids. The CDR3 spells CASSKRQGYNEQFF. The CDR3 DNA reads TGTGCCAGCAGCAAAAGACAGGGTTACAATGAGCAGTTCTTC.

The V and J genes are TRBV6-1 and TRBJ2-1; 9 bases map to TRBD2. Germline lookup yields CDR1 MNHNS and CDR2 SASEGT. There are 14 residues in the CDR3. J gave up 7 bases and V 2 bases, and 3 bases lay outside the gene matches. For the CDR3, the DNA is TGTGCCAGCAGTGAACCTAGCGGGAAAAATGAGCAGTTCTTC. Translated, it gives CASSEPSGKNEQFF.

This clonotype was counted ten times or more. The J gene is TRBJ2-7, the V gene TRBV11-2; weak D call: TRBD2 (5 bases). V gave up 5 bases and J gave up 2 bases, with 16 bases separating them. CDR3 length: 15 amino acids. Germline V gene sequence: CDR1 SGHAT, CDR2 FQNNGV. CDR3: CASSPAEVGPYEQYF. CDR3 nucleotides: TGTGCCAGCAGCCCGGCGGAGGTAGGACCCTACGAGCAGTACTTC.

The chain combines TRBV20-1 with TRBJ1-3; possible D gene TRBD1, 6 bases. V was shortened by 6 bases and J by 6 bases, with 18 bases between the two germline ends. CDR3 length: 14 amino acids. In germline, CDR1 is DFQATT, CDR2 SNEGSKA (reference sequence). The CDR3 here is CSALATGMANTIYF. DNA for the CDR3: TGCAGTGCCCTCGCCACAGGGATGGCAAACACCATATATTTT.

This clonotype appeared many times. This chain uses TRBV11-1 with TRBJ2-3; D remains unclear. Trimming removed 4 bases at V and 2 bases at J, with 7 bases between. This CDR3 is built from 13 residues. Germline values: CDR1 SGHAT, CDR2 FQDESV (reference sequence). The chain's CDR3 is CASSSPTTDTQYF. CDR3 DNA: TGTGCCAGCAGCTCCCCCACCACAGATACGCAGTATTTT.

This clonotype was detected ten times or more. The CDR3 here is CAISELDSLNTEAFF. CDR3 bases: TGTGCCATCAGTGAATTGGACAGTTTGAACACTGAAGCTTTCTTT. V and J are TRBV10-3 and TRBJ1-1, with D possibly being TRBD1 (6 bases). Germline lookup yields CDR1 ENHRY and CDR2 SYGVKD. V dropped 3 bases and J dropped 0 bases, with 11 bases sitting between them. The length of the CDR3 is 15 residues.

The rearrangement joins TRBV6-2 or TRBV6-3 to TRBJ2-7, with TRBD1 as a possible D gene (6 bases). There are 14 residues in the CDR3. The germline gives CDR1 MNHEY, CDR2 SVGEGT. The germline V and J ends were trimmed by 6 bases and 0 bases, with 12 bases remaining between them. The CDR3 loop is CASSVGTPSYEQYF. CDR3 DNA sequence: TGTGCCAGCAGCGTCGGGACACCCTCCTACGAGCAGTACTTC.

This clonotype was counted ten times or more. The chain is built from TRBV12-3 or TRBV12-4 and TRBJ2-7; 13 positions agree with TRBD2. Losses at the gene ends were 5 bases for V and 7 bases for J; bases not matched to a gene: 11. The CDR3 runs 16 residues. CDR3 residues: CASSPTSGRMLGEQYF. CDR3 sequence (DNA): TGTGCCAGCAGTCCGACTAGCGGGAGGATGTTGGGGGAGCAGTACTTC.

This clonotype was counted at least ten times. The gene calls are TRBV20-1 and TRBJ2-7; 8 bases are shared with TRBD2. Germline assignment: CDR1 DFQATT and CDR2 SNEGSKA (reference sequence). The CDR3 length is 14 residues. With V trimmed by 3 bases and J by 3 bases, 7 bases remained unmatched. CDR3 in amino acids: CSASLREGLYEQYF. In DNA, the CDR3 is TGCAGTGCTAGCCTCCGGGAGGGCCTCTACGAGCAGTACTTC.

In this sample, this clonotype turned up many times. The V gene is TRBV7-9, the J gene TRBJ2-7; 12 bases are a match to TRBD2. With V trimmed by 0 bases and J by 3 bases, 9 bases remained unmatched. The CDR3 consists of 18 residues. CDR1 is SEHNR and CDR2 is FQNEAQ in the germline V gene (reference sequence). The CDR3 is CASSLAQTTSGSFYEQYF. DNA of the CDR3: TGTGCCAGCAGCTTAGCACAAACGACTAGCGGGAGTTTCTACGAGCAGTACTTC.

This clonotype appeared a few times. This chain links TRBV10-1 with TRBJ2-3; D is unclear. V was shortened by 2 bases and J by 8 bases, with 17 bases between the two germline ends. The germline V gene encodes CDR1 WNHNN and CDR2 SYGVQD (reference sequence). The CDR3 sequence is 15 residues long. As DNA, the CDR3 is TGCGCCAGCAGTGAGGCAATCGATGGTTCGGGTACGCAGTATTTT. Protein sequence: CASSEAIDGSGTQYF.

This clonotype was detected many times. The rearrangement uses TRBV2 and TRBJ1-3, with D maybe TRBD1 (5 bases). V was trimmed by 8 bases and J by 0 bases, leaving 8 bases between them. The germline CDR1 and CDR2 sequences are SNHLY and FYNNEI. CDR3 length: 13 amino acids. Here the CDR3 DNA reads TGTGCCAGCCGAGGGGCCTCTGGAAACACCATATATTTT. Amino acid sequence: CASRGASGNTIYF.

A few counts support this clonotype. This chain joins TRBV30 and TRBJ1-2, with 7 bases that match TRBD1. Germline trimming cut 5 bases from V and 6 bases from J; bases unmatched to any gene: 15. Germline values: CDR1 GTSNPN, CDR2 SVGIG (reference sequence). The CDR3 runs 15 residues. CDR3 protein: CAWVLPVTGRHGYTF. The CDR3 DNA reads TGTGCCTGGGTTCTCCCAGTGACAGGGCGGCATGGCTACACCTTC.

The genes are TRBV15 and TRBJ2-3; 16 nucleotides agree with TRBD2. V gave up 3 bases and J gave up 11 bases; unmatched junction bases: 5. The CDR3 sequence is 15 residues long. CDR1 LNHNV and CDR2 YYDKDF come from the germline V gene (reference sequence). The CDR3: CATSSGTSGRVGQYF. In DNA form, the CDR3 reads TGTGCCACCAGCAGCGGGACTAGCGGGAGGGTGGGGCAGTATTTT.

About this clonotype itself: A much larger clonotype is one base distant, so this may be a read error. The chain uses TRBV11-2 and TRBJ2-5, with TRBD2 as a possible D gene (5 bases). Matching the DNA end better, TRBJ2-1 makes the J call doubtful. Germline-derived CDR1 and CDR2 are SGHAT and FQNNGV. This CDR3 has 12 amino acids. The CDR3 sequence: CASGLMRDEQFF. The CDR3 nucleotides read TGTGCCAGCGGCTTAATGCGGGATGAGCAGTTCTTC.